These 21 T cell receptor beta chains share one sample of origin, sequenced in a study of cytomegalovirus exposure and HLA in healthy donors. PCR was performed using 60 Vbeta and 13 Jbeta primers. TCRdb's table, derived via immunoSEQ multiplex PCR, lists solely in-frame clones and lacks some. The sample consists of 150,000 to 200,000 clones, 87% of them appearing once. Specimen: PBMCs. These receptors were taken from a girl under two years old in good health and CMV-seronegative.

The V call is TRBV19, the J call TRBJ2-1; D possibly corresponds to TRBD1 (6 bases). This CDR3 region has 16 residues. V was cut by 4 bases and J by 0 bases, with 13 bases left in between. Germline CDR1 reads LNHDA; CDR2 reads SQIVND (reference sequence). This chain's CDR3 is CASSKTGFFSYNEQFF. DNA for the CDR3: TGTGCCAGTAGTAAGACAGGTTTCTTCTCCTACAATGAGCAGTTCTTC.

The CDR3 DNA follows: TGCGCCAGCAGTTTGACAGGGGGCGGTAATACCGGGGAGCTGTTTTTT. This codes for CASSLTGGGNTGELFF. The gene calls are TRBV5-1 and TRBJ2-2, with TRBD1 identical over 10 bases. Germline values: CDR1 SGHRS, CDR2 YFSETQ. The CDR3 has 16 residues. The trim removed 5 bases at V and 5 bases at J, leaving 9 bases unmatched.

This chain connects TRBV5-1 to TRBJ2-3; TRBD2 matches 7 bases. After removal of 0 bases from V and 0 bases from J, the junction contained 4 bases not matched to a gene. The CDR3 runs 16 residues. Per germline, CDR1 SGHRS and CDR2 YFSETQ. The CDR3 DNA is TGCGCCAGCAGCTTGGCTAGCGGCCTAAGCACAGATACGCAGTATTTT. Translating gives CASSLASGLSTDTQYF.

The rearrangement uses TRBV6-1 and TRBJ1-1, with 8 positions matching TRBD1. Trimming took 0 bases from V and 4 from J; bases not matched to a gene: 4. Germline V lookup: CDR1 MNHNS, CDR2 SASEGT. The CDR3 sequence is 15 residues long. CDR3 coding DNA: TGTGCCAGCAGTGAAGCACACAGGGGGGTCACTGAAGCTTTCTTT. It yields the protein CASSEAHRGVTEAFF.

The genes are TRBV5-1 and TRBJ2-4; D is ambiguous. This CDR3 has 14 amino acids. V was trimmed by 1 base and J by 8 bases, leaving 13 bases between them. Germline CDR1 and CDR2: SGHRS and YFSETQ. The CDR3 loop is CASSLYPNVDIQYF. In nucleotides, the CDR3 is TGCGCCAGCAGCTTGTACCCCAACGTAGACATTCAGTACTTC.

The gene calls are TRBV19 and TRBJ1-5; D remains unclear. This CDR3 region has 16 residues. Germline assignment: CDR1 LNHDA and CDR2 SQIVND (reference sequence). The ends were cut back, 4 bases at V and 3 bases at J, with 16 bases in the middle. In DNA form, the CDR3 reads TGTGCCAGTAGTAGAGGGCCTGTGGGGTTCAATCAGCCCCAGCATTTT. Translating gives CASSRGPVGFNQPQHF.

CDR3 nucleotide sequence: TGTGCCAGCAGGCCGACAGAGGATAACCCCTACGAGCAGTACTTC. This gives the protein CASRPTEDNPYEQYF. The J gene is TRBJ2-7, the V gene TRBV6-5; a possible D gene is TRBD1 (5 bases). The CDR3 contains 15 residues. Trimming took off 6 bases at V and 2 bases at J, with 17 bases between the two ends. In germline, CDR1 is MNHEY, CDR2 SVGAGI.

The chain recombines TRBV4-1 with TRBJ2-3, with 16 nucleotides matching TRBD2. The germline V gene has CDR1 MGHRA and CDR2 YSYEKL. This CDR3 is 17 amino acids long. With V trimmed by 3 bases and J by 3 bases, 3 bases remained unmatched. The CDR3 spells CASSQGLAGGPTDTQYF. CDR3 coding DNA: TGCGCCAGCAGCCAGGGACTAGCGGGGGGGCCGACAGATACGCAGTATTTT.

The chain employs TRBV6-1 and TRBJ2-7; 12 nucleotides agree with TRBD2. Unmatched junction bases numbered 8, after V lost 6 bases and J lost 5 bases. There are 15 residues in the CDR3. CDR1 MNHNS and CDR2 SASEGT come from the germline V gene. CDR3 bases: TGTGCCAGCAGCCTGCTAGCGGGAGGGCCCCACGAGCAGTACTTC. Residues: CASSLLAGGPHEQYF.

V is TRBV2 and J is TRBJ2-7; 9 positions agree with TRBD1. After removal of 7 bases from V and 3 bases from J, the junction contained 13 bases not matched to a gene. Germline V gene sequence: CDR1 SNHLY, CDR2 FYNNEI. This CDR3 spans 16 amino acids. The DNA of the CDR3 is TGTGCCAGCAAGGAAACCCCGGGACAGGGTTACTACGAGCAGTACTTC. This codes for CASKETPGQGYYEQYF.

The genes are TRBV5-5 and TRBJ2-7; 8 bases fit TRBD2. Trimming removed 6 bases from V and 3 bases from J; junction bases left unmatched: 8. The CDR3 sequence is 14 residues long. Germline values: CDR1 SGHKS, CDR2 YYEKEE (reference sequence). The CDR3 region is CASTPAGESYEQYF. CDR3 coding DNA: TGTGCCAGCACCCCAGCGGGAGAGAGCTACGAGCAGTACTTC.

The genes are TRBV4-2 and TRBJ2-5; TRBD1 aligns across 7 bases. This CDR3 comprises 15 residues. The V and J ends lost 0 bases and 1 base, in that order; junction bases with no gene match: 2. CDR1 and CDR2 (germline): LGHNA, YNFKEQ. This CDR3 is CASSQDHRGQETQYF. CDR3 nucleotides: TGTGCCAGCAGCCAAGACCACAGGGGCCAAGAGACCCAGTACTTC.

The rearrangement links TRBV5-5 to TRBJ2-5; the D gene is possibly TRBD1 (6 bases). The CDR3 covers 19 residues. CDR1 is SGHKS and CDR2 is YYEKEE in the germline V gene (reference sequence). V shed 4 bases and J shed 0 bases, with 25 bases lying between them. The CDR3 DNA reads as TGTGCCAGCAGCCGCCGAGGCAGGGGAAATGTGGACGACCAAGAGACCCAGTACTTC. Its translation: CASSRRGRGNVDDQETQYF. Combining the CDR3 with reference TRBV5-5 and TRBJ2-5 gives the whole variable domain DAGVTQSPTHLIKTRGQQVTLRCSPISGHKSVSWYQQVLGQGPQFIFQYYEKEERGRGNFPDRFSARQFPNYSSELNVNALLLGDSALYLCASSRRGRGNVDDQETQYFGPGTRLLVL.

This chain links TRBV30 with TRBJ1-1, with D unresolved. With 4 bases removed from V and 0 bases from J, the gap between germline ends came to 15 bases. Germline assignment: CDR1 GTSNPN and CDR2 SVGIG (reference sequence). This CDR3 is 15 amino acids long. Here the CDR3 reads CAWKGNAGMNTEAFF. The CDR3 DNA reads TGTGCCTGGAAAGGAAATGCAGGAATGAACACTGAAGCTTTCTTT.

The chain employs TRBV9 and TRBJ2-5, with D possibly being TRBD1 (5 bases). The CDR3 consists of 14 residues. V was pared by 3 bases and J by 6 bases, with 15 bases between. Germline assignment: CDR1 SGDLS and CDR2 YYNGEE. CDR3 loop: CASSGLSQGKTQYF. The CDR3, as DNA: TGTGCCAGCAGCGGCCTAAGCCAGGGAAAGACCCAGTACTTC.

The CDR3 DNA sequence: TGTGCCAGCAGCGGGAGGGCCTCCAGTAATACGCAGTATTTT. Translation gives CASSGRASSNTQYF. The rearrangement joins TRBV5-8 to TRBJ2-3; 7 bases are shared with TRBD2. The CDR3 loop spans 14 amino acids. V lost 4 bases, J lost 7 bases, and 9 bases stayed unmatched. Per germline, CDR1 SGHTS and CDR2 YDEGEE. Full variable domain (remainder filled in from reference TRBV5-8 and TRBJ2-3): EAGVTQSPTHLIKTRGQQATLRCSPISGHTSVYWYQQALGLGLQFLLWYDEGEERNRGNFPPRFSGRQFPNYSSELNVNALELEDSALYLCASSGRASSNTQYFGPGTRLTVL.

CDR3 in DNA: TGCGCCAGCAGCAGAACAGGGGAAGGGACCCAGTACTTC. It specifies CASSRTGEGTQYF. The chain joins TRBV10-1 to TRBJ2-5, with TRBD1 matching 7 bases. V gave up 6 bases and J gave up 7 bases; unmatched junction bases: 8. Per the germline V gene, CDR1 is WNHNN and CDR2 is SYGVQD (reference sequence). This CDR3 spans 13 amino acids.

V and J are TRBV6-5 and TRBJ2-1; 7 bases are a match to TRBD1. This CDR3 has 15 residues. Germline-derived CDR1 and CDR2 are MNHEY and SVGAGI. The V gene end was trimmed by 8 bases and the J gene end by 6 bases; junction bases not matched to a gene: 13. Here the CDR3 reads CASLRTGGSPNEQFF. CDR3 nucleotide sequence: TGTGCCAGCTTAAGGACAGGCGGTTCCCCCAATGAGCAGTTCTTC.

J is TRBJ2-3 and V is TRBV6-6; D is ambiguous. Germline CDR1 is MNHNY and CDR2 is SVGAGI (reference sequence). V was cut by 2 bases and J by 0 bases, with 9 bases left in between. This CDR3 is 15 amino acids long. CDR3 DNA: TGTGCCAGCAGTTACGTAAGCGCTAGCACAGATACGCAGTATTTT. It specifies CASSYVSASTDTQYF.

This sequence joins TRBV7-2 and TRBJ2-7, with D hard to call. CDR1 and CDR2 (germline): SGHTA, FQGNSA. V shed 5 bases and J shed 3 bases, with 5 bases lying between them. This CDR3 has 11 residues. CDR3: CASSLRYEQYF. The CDR3 coding sequence is TGTGCCAGCAGCCTACGCTACGAGCAGTACTTC.

V is TRBV7-8 and J is TRBJ1-5; D gene ambiguous. CDR1 SGHVS and CDR2 FQNEAQ come from the germline V gene. The ends were cut back, 2 bases at V and 10 bases at J, with 15 bases in the middle. This CDR3 comprises 14 residues. CDR3 protein: CASSLRVVSSPQHF. In DNA, the CDR3 is TGTGCCAGCAGCTTACGGGTGGTGTCGTCACCCCAGCATTTT.